This TCR beta chain was identified during a study of blood T cell repertoires in COVID-19. About the study: Samples representing acute and convalescent COVID-19 were sourced from the United States, Italy and Spain. PBMCs, B-cell-depleted T cells, or T cells were the source of the cDNA or gDNA that made up the material.

Germline V lookup: CDR1 SGHAT, CDR2 FQNNGV. This CDR3 contains 16 residues. Trimming took 5 bases from V and 2 from J; bases not matched to a gene: 3. In the original analysis: For nucleated cells, counts were estimated from reference gene primer amplification. Libraries were prepared by immunoSEQ multiplex PCR; TCRdb keeps only in-frame clonotypes and omits some of them. For V, J and clone size, that table is used; D and trimming come from the DNA. The table includes roughly 140,000 clones, approximately 86% detected once. Input material: peripheral blood. The chain combines TRBV11-2 with TRBJ2-3; 14 bases line up with TRBD2. The clonotype originates from a woman in her seventies with acute or convalescent COVID-19. CDR3 nucleotides: TGTGCCAGCAGCCGACTAGCGGGGGGGCTCACAGATACGCAGTATTTT. Amino acids: CASSRLAGGLTDTQYF.